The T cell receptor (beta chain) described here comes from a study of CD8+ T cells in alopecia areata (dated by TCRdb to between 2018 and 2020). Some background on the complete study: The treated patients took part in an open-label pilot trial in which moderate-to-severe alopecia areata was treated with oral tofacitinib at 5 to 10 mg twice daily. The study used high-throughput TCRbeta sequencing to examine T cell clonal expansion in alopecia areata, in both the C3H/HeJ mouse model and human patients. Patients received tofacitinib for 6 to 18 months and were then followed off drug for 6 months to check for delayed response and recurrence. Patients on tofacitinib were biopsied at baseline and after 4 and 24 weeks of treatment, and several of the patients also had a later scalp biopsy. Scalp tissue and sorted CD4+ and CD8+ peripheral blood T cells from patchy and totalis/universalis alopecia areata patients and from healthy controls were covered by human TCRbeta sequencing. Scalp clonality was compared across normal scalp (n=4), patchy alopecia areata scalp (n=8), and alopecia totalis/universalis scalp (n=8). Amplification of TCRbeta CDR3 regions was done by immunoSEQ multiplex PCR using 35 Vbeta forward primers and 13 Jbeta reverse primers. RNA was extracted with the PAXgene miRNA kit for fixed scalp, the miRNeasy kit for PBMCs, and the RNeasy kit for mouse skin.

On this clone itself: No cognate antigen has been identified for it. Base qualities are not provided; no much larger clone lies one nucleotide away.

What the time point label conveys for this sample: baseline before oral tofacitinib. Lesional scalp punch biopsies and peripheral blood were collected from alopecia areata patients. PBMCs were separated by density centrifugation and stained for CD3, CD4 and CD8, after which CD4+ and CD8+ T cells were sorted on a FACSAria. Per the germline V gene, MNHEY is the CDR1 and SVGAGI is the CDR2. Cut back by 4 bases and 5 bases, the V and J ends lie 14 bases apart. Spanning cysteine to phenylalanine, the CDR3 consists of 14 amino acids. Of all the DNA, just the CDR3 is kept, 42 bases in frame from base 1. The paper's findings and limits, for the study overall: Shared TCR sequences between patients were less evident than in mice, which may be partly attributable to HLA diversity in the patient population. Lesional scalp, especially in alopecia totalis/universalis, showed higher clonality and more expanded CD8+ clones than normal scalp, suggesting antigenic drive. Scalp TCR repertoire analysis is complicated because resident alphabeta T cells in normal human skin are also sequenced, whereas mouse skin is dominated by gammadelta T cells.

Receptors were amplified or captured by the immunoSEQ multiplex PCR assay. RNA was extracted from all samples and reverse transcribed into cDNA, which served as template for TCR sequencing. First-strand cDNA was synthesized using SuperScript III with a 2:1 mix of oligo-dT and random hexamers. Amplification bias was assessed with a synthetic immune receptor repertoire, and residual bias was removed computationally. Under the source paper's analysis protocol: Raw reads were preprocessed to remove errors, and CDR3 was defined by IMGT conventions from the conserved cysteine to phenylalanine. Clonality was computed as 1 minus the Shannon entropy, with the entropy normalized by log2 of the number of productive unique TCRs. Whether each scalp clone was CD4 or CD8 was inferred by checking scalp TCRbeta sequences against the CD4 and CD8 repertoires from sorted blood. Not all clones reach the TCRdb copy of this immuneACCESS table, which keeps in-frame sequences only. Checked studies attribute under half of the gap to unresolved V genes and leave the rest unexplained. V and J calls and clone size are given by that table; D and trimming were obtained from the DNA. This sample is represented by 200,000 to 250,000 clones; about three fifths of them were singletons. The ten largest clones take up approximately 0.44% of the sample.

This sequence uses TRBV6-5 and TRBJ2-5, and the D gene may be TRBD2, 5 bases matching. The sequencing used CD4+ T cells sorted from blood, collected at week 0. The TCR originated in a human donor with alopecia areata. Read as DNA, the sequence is TGTGCCAGCAGTTTGCTGGGCAGAGGGGAGACCCAGTACTTC. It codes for CASSLLGRGETQYF.